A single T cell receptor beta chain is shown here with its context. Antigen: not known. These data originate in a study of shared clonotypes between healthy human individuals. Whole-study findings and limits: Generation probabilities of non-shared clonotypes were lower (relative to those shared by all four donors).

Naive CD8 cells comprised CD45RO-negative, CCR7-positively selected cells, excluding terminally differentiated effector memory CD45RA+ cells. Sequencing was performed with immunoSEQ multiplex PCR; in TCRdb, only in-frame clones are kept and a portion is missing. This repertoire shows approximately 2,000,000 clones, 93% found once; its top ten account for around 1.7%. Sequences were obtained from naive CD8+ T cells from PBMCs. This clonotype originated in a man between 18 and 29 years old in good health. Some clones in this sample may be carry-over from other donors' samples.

The CDR3 nucleotides read TGTGCCAGCAGTTACTCGCCGGGAGGGCCTTACAATGAGCAGTTCTTC. This codes for CASSYSPGGPYNEQFF. The chain recombines TRBV6-5 with TRBJ2-1; 8 nucleotides match TRBD2. The CDR3 consists of 16 residues. Germline loops: CDR1 MNHEY, CDR2 SVGAGI. The V and J ends lost 0 bases and 4 bases, in that order; junction bases with no gene match: 5.